The next 26 T cell receptor beta chains were all read from a single sample in a study of T cell responses to AZD1222 COVID-19 vaccine (TCRdb year 2021). The library was generated by the immunoSEQ multiplex PCR assay. Not all clones reach the TCRdb copy of this immuneACCESS table, which keeps in-frame sequences only. Checked studies attribute under half of the gap to unresolved V genes and leave the rest unexplained. This sample has more than 150,000 clones in its table, and around nine tenths of those were observed once. The ten biggest clones cover about 1.6% of the sample. This specimen's time point label, interpreted: about 28 days (+/-7) after the second vaccine dose. Sequenced here: peripheral blood, sampled 28 days after the second AZD1222 dose. Source of these receptors: an adult who received the AZD1222 COVID-19 vaccine.

This chain links TRBV7-2 with TRBJ2-1; 10 bases fit TRBD2. The J segment lost 7 bases and the V segment lost 3 bases, leaving 9 bases of the junction unmatched. This CDR3 is built from 16 residues. The germline V gene encodes CDR1 SGHTA and CDR2 FQGNSA. The CDR3 nucleotides are TGTGCCAGCAGCTTTCAGTCACTAGCGGGAAAGAATGAGCAGTTCTTC. It codes for CASSFQSLAGKNEQFF.

The chain joins TRBV12-5 to TRBJ2-1; 11 bases align to TRBD2. The CDR3 extends over 16 amino acids. V lost 1 base and J lost 4; bases outside the gene matches: 3. In germline, CDR1 is LGHNT, CDR2 FRNRAP. CDR3 sequence reads: CASGLERTSGYNEQFF. The CDR3 bases are TGTGCTAGTGGTTTGGAAAGGACTAGCGGGTACAATGAGCAGTTCTTC. The full variable domain, in which reference TRBV12-5 and TRBJ2-1 provide the parts outside the CDR3, is DARVTQTPRHKVTEMGQEVTMRCQPILGHNTVFWYRQTMMQGLELLAYFRNRAPLDDSGMPKDRFSAEMPDATLATLKIQPSEPRDSAVYFCASGLERTSGYNEQFFGPGTRLTVL.

V and J are TRBV5-1 and TRBJ2-2, with 7 bases aligning to TRBD1. V trimming: 5 bases; J trimming: 3 bases; junction bases outside the gene matches: 10. The CDR3 contains 16 residues. CDR1 is SGHRS and CDR2 is YFSETQ in the germline V gene. CDR3 DNA sequence: TGCGCCAGCAGTCCCGGCGACAGGGCGGACACCGGGGAGCTGTTTTTT. It codes for CASSPGDRADTGELFF.

The CDR3 here is CASSVAGGDRANEKLFF. The CDR3 DNA follows: TGTGCCAGCAGCGTAGCGGGTGGCGACAGGGCTAATGAAAAACTGTTTTTT. The chain is built from TRBV9 and TRBJ1-4; 7 bases fit TRBD1. Germline trimming cut 0 bases from V and 3 bases from J; bases unmatched to any gene: 8. CDR1 is SGDLS, CDR2 YYNGEE, per germline. The CDR3 sequence is 17 residues long.

Points on this clone: Other DNA sequences within the sample encode an identical CDR3. CDR3 sequence reads: CASSLGQGNYGYTF. CDR3 DNA: TGCGCCAGCAGCTTGGGACAGGGGAACTATGGCTACACCTTC. The gene calls are TRBV5-1 and TRBJ1-2; 8 bases agree with TRBD1. This CDR3 has 14 residues. CDR1 and CDR2 (germline): SGHRS, YFSETQ. With 0 bases clipped from V and 2 bases from J, the junction kept 0 bases outside the gene matches.

This chain uses TRBV7-9 with TRBJ2-1; no clear D gene. This CDR3 contains 13 residues. V was shortened by 5 bases and J by 9 bases, with 14 bases between the two germline ends. Germline V gene data show CDR1 as SEHNR and CDR2 as FQNEAQ (reference sequence). The CDR3 coding sequence is TGTGCCAGCAGCCGTCCGGCCTTCGGTGAGCAGTTCTTC. Its translation is CASSRPAFGEQFF.

The CDR3 sequence is CASTPSGSNEQFF. The CDR3 DNA is TGTGCCAGCACGCCTAGCGGGAGTAATGAGCAGTTCTTC. The chain uses TRBV11-2 and TRBJ2-1, with 10 bases lining up with TRBD2. The germline V gene has CDR1 SGHAT and CDR2 FQNNGV. V was pared by 7 bases and J by 7 bases, with 4 bases of the junction left unmatched. The CDR3 totals 13 residues.

The chain has TRBV6-6 and TRBJ1-3; D is undetermined. V was clipped by 7 bases and J by 2 bases, with 12 bases between them. CDR3 length: 14 amino acids. The germline V gene encodes CDR1 MNHNY and CDR2 SVGAGI (reference sequence). The CDR3 bases are TGTGCCAGCAAGGGCGGTATCACTGGAAACACCATATATTTT. Residues: CASKGGITGNTIYF.

The gene calls are TRBV6-2 or TRBV6-3 and TRBJ2-7, with D perhaps TRBD1 (5 bases). V was cut by 4 bases and J by 2 bases, with 24 bases left in between. This CDR3 has 18 amino acids. CDR1 MNHEY and CDR2 SVGEGT come from the germline V gene. DNA for the CDR3: TGTGCCAGCAGTTCCTATCAGGGCGGACGCTCGAATGCCTACGAGCAGTACTTC. Amino acid sequence: CASSSYQGGRSNAYEQYF.

The chain recombines TRBV4-1 with TRBJ1-4; 11 bases align to TRBD1. Germline CDR1 MGHRA, CDR2 YSYEKL. The CDR3 spans 19 residues. V shed 2 bases and J 8 bases; nucleotides not matched to a gene: 16. The CDR3 region is CASSQPPRTGGPSKEKLFF. DNA for the CDR3: TGCGCCAGCAGCCAACCCCCGAGGACAGGGGGCCCATCAAAGGAAAAACTGTTTTTT.

V gene TRBV3-1 (or the pseudogene TRBV3-2) combines with J gene TRBJ2-1, with D maybe TRBD2 (6 bases). CDR1 and CDR2 from the germline V gene are LGHDT and YNNKEL (reference sequence). This CDR3 is 16 amino acids long. V gave up 0 bases and J gave up 3 bases, with 12 bases separating them. CDR3 protein: CASSQEWASDYNEQFF. The DNA of the CDR3 is TGTGCCAGCAGCCAAGAATGGGCTAGCGACTACAATGAGCAGTTCTTC.

In regard to this clone: The CDR3 carries no conserved terminal phenylalanine or tryptophan, so it likely arises from a read error. No DNA is shown, since the ends of the CDR3 on it are uncertain; the CDR3 is the one TCRdb lists. The gene calls are TRBV23-1 and TRBJ1-1. TRBV23-1 counts as an open reading frame of uncertain function. The CDR3 comprises 13 residues, both ends counted. CDR3 sequence reads: CASIKSGGLKIGR.

The chain employs TRBV5-6 and TRBJ2-7; D possibly corresponds to TRBD2 (5 bases). The CDR3 is made up of 15 amino acids. The germline gives CDR1 SGHDT, CDR2 YYEEEE. V dropped 1 base and J dropped 0 bases, with 11 bases sitting between them. The chain's CDR3 is CASSLIGVSSYEQYF. CDR3 in DNA: TGTGCCAGCAGCTTGATCGGGGTAAGCTCCTACGAGCAGTACTTC.

The chain joins TRBV7-6 to TRBJ2-5; 13 bases agree with TRBD2. V lost 5 bases and J lost 1; bases outside the gene matches: 4. The V gene's germline CDR1 is SGHVS and CDR2 FNYEAQ. The CDR3 consists of 16 residues. This chain's CDR3 is CASSARLAGGQETQYF. The CDR3 DNA reads as TGTGCCAGCAGCGCCCGACTAGCGGGAGGCCAAGAGACCCAGTACTTC. Full variable domain (missing parts from reference TRBV7-6 and TRBJ2-5): GAGVSQSPRYKVTKRGQDVALRCDPISGHVSLYWYRQALGQGPEFLTYFNYEAQQDKSGLPNDRFSAERPEGSISTLTIQRTEQRDSAMYRCASSARLAGGQETQYFGPGTRLLVL.

This clone was observed a single time. The CDR3 region has the DNA TGTGCCAGCAGCGTACCCGCCACCCGTGATGCGGGAGTCTACAATGAGCAGTTCTTC. It is translated as CASSVPATRDAGVYNEQFF. The chain joins TRBV9 to TRBJ2-1; TRBD2 matches at 7 bases. The germline V gene has CDR1 SGDLS and CDR2 YYNGEE. The length of the CDR3 is 19 residues. The V segment lost 1 base and the J segment 3 bases; nucleotides outside the gene matches: 16.

This chain uses TRBV3-1 (or the pseudogene TRBV3-2) with TRBJ1-1; D gene uncertain. Germline V gives CDR1 LGHDT, CDR2 YNNKEL (reference sequence). The CDR3 contains 13 residues. V lost 4 bases, J lost 4 bases, and 10 bases lay in between. The CDR3 DNA sequence: TGTGCCAGCAGCCCGCCTAGGAGCACTGAAGCTTTCTTT. Its protein is CASSPPRSTEAFF.

The chain carries TRBV4-1 and TRBJ1-1; unclear D gene. Germline values: CDR1 MGHRA, CDR2 YSYEKL. The CDR3 spans 14 residues. Trimming cost V 4 bases and J 3 bases, with 12 bases left between them. CDR3 in amino acids: CASSPKAGYTEAFF. Written as DNA, the CDR3 is TGCGCCAGCAGCCCAAAGGCGGGGTACACTGAAGCTTTCTTT.

The genes are TRBV2 and TRBJ1-4; D call uncertain. V shed 6 bases and J shed 0 bases, with 11 bases lying between them. CDR3 length: 15 amino acids. CDR1 is SNHLY and CDR2 is FYNNEI in the germline V gene. The CDR3 region has the DNA TGTGCCAGCAGGAGGAACAGTGCAACTAATGAAAAACTGTTTTTT. Encoded protein: CASRRNSATNEKLFF.

This clone is a singleton in its sample. The genes are TRBV2 and TRBJ1-1; D unresolved. The CDR3 is made up of 13 amino acids. Trimming removed 2 bases at V and 4 bases at J, with 8 bases between. Germline V lookup: CDR1 SNHLY, CDR2 FYNNEI. The DNA of the CDR3 is TGTGCCAGCAGTGAAAATTGGGGCACTGAAGCTTTCTTT. Translating it yields CASSENWGTEAFF.

V gene TRBV19 combines with J gene TRBJ2-6; D unclear. The germline V gene has CDR1 LNHDA and CDR2 SQIVND (reference sequence). The length of the CDR3 is 16 residues. V was shortened by 3 bases and J by 0 bases, with 9 bases between the two germline ends. CDR3 coding DNA: TGTGCCAGTAGTATTTTGTGGGGCTCTGGGGCCAACGTCCTGACTTTC. Its protein product is CASSILWGSGANVLTF.

The chain uses TRBV27 and TRBJ1-1; 8 bases are shared with TRBD1. Unmatched junction bases numbered 5, after V lost 6 bases and J lost 2 bases. The CDR3 consists of 14 residues. Germline-derived CDR1 and CDR2 are MNHEY and SMNVEV (reference sequence). The CDR3 DNA is TGTGCCAGCAGCCGAACAGGGGGAAACACTGAAGCTTTCTTT. Encoded protein: CASSRTGGNTEAFF.

The rearrangement links TRBV6-5 to TRBJ2-7; D call uncertain. Deletions cut 6 bases from V and 11 bases from J, with 14 bases between. CDR3 length: 11 residues. CDR1 and CDR2 from the germline V gene are MNHEY and SVGAGI. The CDR3 DNA reads as TGTGCCAGCAGCAAGAACCAGATCAAGTACTTC. Translating it yields CASSKNQIKYF.

The V gene is TRBV5-5, the J gene TRBJ1-1, with D possibly being TRBD1 (6 bases). CDR1 is SGHKS, CDR2 YYEKEE, per germline (reference sequence). The V end lost 4 bases, the J end lost 2 bases, and 15 bases lay between the germline ends. The CDR3 is made up of 15 amino acids. CDR3 sequence: CASSRAQTGNTEAFF. The CDR3 DNA is TGTGCCAGCAGCCGGGCTCAGACAGGCAACACTGAAGCTTTCTTT.

V gene TRBV5-5 combines with J gene TRBJ1-3; 10 bases line up with TRBD1. CDR3 length: 17 residues. V lost 0 bases to trimming and J lost 3 bases; unmatched junction nucleotides: 6. The germline V gene encodes CDR1 SGHKS and CDR2 YYEKEE (reference sequence). The CDR3 DNA reads TGTGCCAGCAGCTTGGGAAGACAGGGGGCGGATGGAAACACCATATATTTT. This gives the protein CASSLGRQGADGNTIYF.

V is TRBV5-1 and J is TRBJ2-3, with 10 bases lining up with TRBD2. CDR3 length: 17 residues. Germline CDR1 reads SGHRS; CDR2 reads YFSETQ. V was pared by 0 bases and J by 2 bases, with 6 bases of the junction left unmatched. The CDR3 region is CASSLGAGGPTTDTQYF. CDR3 coding DNA: TGCGCCAGCAGCTTGGGAGCGGGAGGGCCTACCACAGATACGCAGTATTTT.

The J gene is TRBJ1-6, the V gene TRBV27; TRBD1 is a possible D gene (5 bases). V shed 0 bases and J shed 9 bases, with 15 bases lying between them. The CDR3 totals 16 residues. Looked up from germline, CDR1 is MNHEY and CDR2 is SMNVEV (reference sequence). CDR3 sequence: CASSLSGVGAGSPLHF. DNA of the CDR3: TGTGCCAGCAGTTTATCGGGCGTAGGGGCGGGTTCACCCCTCCACTTT.